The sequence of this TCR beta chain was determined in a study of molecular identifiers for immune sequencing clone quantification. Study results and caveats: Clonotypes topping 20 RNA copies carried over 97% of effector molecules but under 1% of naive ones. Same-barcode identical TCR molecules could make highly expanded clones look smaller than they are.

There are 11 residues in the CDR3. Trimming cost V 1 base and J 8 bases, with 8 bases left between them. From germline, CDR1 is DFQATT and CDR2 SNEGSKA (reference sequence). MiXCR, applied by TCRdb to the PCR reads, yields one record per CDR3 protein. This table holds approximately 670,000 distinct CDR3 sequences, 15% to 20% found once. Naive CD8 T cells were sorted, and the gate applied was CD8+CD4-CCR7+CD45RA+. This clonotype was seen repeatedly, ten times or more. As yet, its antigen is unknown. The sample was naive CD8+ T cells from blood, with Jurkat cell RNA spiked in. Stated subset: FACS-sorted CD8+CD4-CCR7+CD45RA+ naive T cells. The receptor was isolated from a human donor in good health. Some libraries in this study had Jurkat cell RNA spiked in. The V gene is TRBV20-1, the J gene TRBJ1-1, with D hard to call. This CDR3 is CSARAGSEAFF. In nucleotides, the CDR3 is TGCAGTGCTAGAGCGGGCTCCGAAGCTTTCTTT.